What follows describes a single T cell receptor (beta chain). Its antigen is still unknown. The data were produced by immunoSEQ multiplex PCR, yet TCRdb's version contains in-frame clones alone and is incomplete. The sample gives roughly 100,000 clones, 85% to 90% of which show up once; approximately 5.1% is in the top ten. The data are from a study of T cell responses to AZD1222 COVID-19 vaccine. Study summary: Both about-4-week and about-12-week second-dose recipients were combined.

The CDR3 runs to 15 residues. Germline V gene data show CDR1 as SGHVS and CDR2 as FQNEAQ. Deletions cut 1 base from V and 1 base from J, with 10 bases between. Study-wide findings and caveats: Repertoire sampling happened only post peak T cell response.

V usage is TRBV7-8 and J usage is TRBJ1-1; D unresolved. The TCR was taken from an adult in good health. Material: peripheral blood, obtained on day 0 of AZD1222 vaccination. This CDR3 is CASSLGLGSNTEAFF. In DNA, the CDR3 is TGTGCCAGCAGCTTAGGTCTGGGATCGAACACTGAAGCTTTCTTT.